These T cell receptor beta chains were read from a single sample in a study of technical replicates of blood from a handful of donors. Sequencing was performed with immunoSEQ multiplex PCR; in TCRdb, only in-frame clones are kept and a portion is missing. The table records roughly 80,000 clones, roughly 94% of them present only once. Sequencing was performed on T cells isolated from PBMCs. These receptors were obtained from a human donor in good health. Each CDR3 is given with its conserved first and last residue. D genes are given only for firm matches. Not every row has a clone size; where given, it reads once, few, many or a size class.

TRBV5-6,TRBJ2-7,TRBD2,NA,CASSAPGLAEEQYF,TGTGCCAGCAGCGCGCCGGGACTAGCGGAGGAGCAGTACTTC
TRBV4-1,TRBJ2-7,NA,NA,CASSQVGGTYEQYF,TGCGCCAGCAGCCAAGTAGGCGGAACCTACGAGCAGTACTTC
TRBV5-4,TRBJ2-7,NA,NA,CASSLEFGIVNEQYF,TGTGCCAGCAGCTTGGAGTTCGGGATAGTGAACGAGCAGTACTTC
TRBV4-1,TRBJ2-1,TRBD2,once,CASSFRLAGTNNEQFF,TGCGCCAGCAGCTTCCGACTAGCGGGAACAAACAATGAGCAGTTCTTC
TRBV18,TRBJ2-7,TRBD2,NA,CASSPRTSGDSSYEQYF,TGTGCCAGCTCACCACGGACTAGCGGGGACAGCTCCTACGAGCAGTACTTC
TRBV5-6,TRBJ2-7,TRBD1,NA,CASSPDRIASYEQYF,TGTGCCAGCAGCCCGGACAGGATAGCGTCCTACGAGCAGTACTTC
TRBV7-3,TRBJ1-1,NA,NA,CASSLRRDTEAFF,TGTGCCAGCAGCTTAAGGCGGGACACTGAAGCTTTCTTT
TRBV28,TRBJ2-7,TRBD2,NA,CASSPPLREWYEQYF,TGTGCCAGCAGCCCACCTTTGCGGGAGTGGTACGAGCAGTACTTC
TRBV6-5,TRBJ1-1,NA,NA,CASSYGAPMNTEAFF,TGTGCCAGCAGTTACGGAGCACCGATGAACACTGAAGCTTTCTTT
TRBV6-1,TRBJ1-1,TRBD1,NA,CASSAYRGPGMNTEAFF,TGTGCCAGCAGTGCATACAGGGGCCCAGGGATGAACACTGAAGCTTTCTTT
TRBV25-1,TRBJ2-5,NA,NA,CASSEWTGEETQYF,TGTGCCAGCAGTGAATGGACTGGGGAAGAGACCCAGTACTTC
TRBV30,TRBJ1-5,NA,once,CAWSSQLEGMGQPQHF,TGTGCCTGGAGTAGTCAGCTGGAGGGGATGGGACAGCCCCAGCATTTT
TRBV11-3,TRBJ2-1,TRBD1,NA,CASSFLGTGGNEQFF,TGTGCCAGCAGCTTTCTCGGGACAGGGGGCAATGAGCAGTTCTTC
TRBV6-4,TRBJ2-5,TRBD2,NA,CVIGSGSMKTQYF,TGTGTTATCGGGAGCGGGAGTATGAAGACCCAGTACTTC
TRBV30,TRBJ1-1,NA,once,CAYQANTEAFF,TGTGCCTACCAAGCGAACACTGAAGCTTTCTTT
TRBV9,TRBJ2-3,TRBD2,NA,CASSSLAGGTDTQYF,TGTGCCAGCAGCAGTCTAGCGGGAGGGACAGATACGCAGTATTTT
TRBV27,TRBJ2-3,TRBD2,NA,CASSLTLAGGADTQYF,TGTGCCAGCAGTTTGACACTAGCGGGAGGTGCGGATACGCAGTATTTT
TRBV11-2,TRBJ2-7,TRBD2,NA,CASSLGDYFFYEQYF,TGTGCCAGCAGCTTAGGGGACTATTTCTTCTACGAGCAGTACTTC
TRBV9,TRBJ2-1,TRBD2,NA,CASSAVAGGGYNEQFF,TGTGCCAGCAGCGCCGTAGCGGGAGGGGGCTACAATGAGCAGTTCTTC
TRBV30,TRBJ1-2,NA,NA,CAQRNYGYTF,TGTGCACAGAGAAACTATGGCTACACCTTC
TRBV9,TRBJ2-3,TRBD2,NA,CASTPGTRDTDTQYF,TGTGCCAGCACTCCGGGGACTAGAGACACAGATACGCAGTATTTT
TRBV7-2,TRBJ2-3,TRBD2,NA,CASTPLFIAGVADTQYF,TGTGCCAGCACCCCCCTTTTTATAGCGGGAGTAGCAGATACGCAGTATTTT
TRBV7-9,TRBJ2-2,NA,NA,CASSSPMTEPNTGELFF,TGTGCCAGCAGCTCCCCAATGACAGAGCCGAACACCGGGGAGCTGTTTTTT
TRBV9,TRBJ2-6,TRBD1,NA,CASSVTIGDRASSGANVLTF,TGTGCCAGCAGCGTAACGATCGGGGACAGGGCCTCCTCTGGGGCCAACGTCCTGACTTTC
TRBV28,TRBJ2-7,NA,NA,CASLSSYEQYF,TGTGCCAGCTTGAGCTCCTACGAGCAGTACTTC
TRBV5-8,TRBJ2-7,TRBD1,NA,CASSIRQGIPEQYF,TGTGCCAGCAGCATAAGACAGGGGATACCCGAGCAGTACTTC
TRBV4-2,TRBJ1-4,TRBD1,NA,CASSQDPQGNNEKLFF,TGTGCCAGCAGCCAAGATCCACAGGGGAATAATGAAAAACTGTTTTTT
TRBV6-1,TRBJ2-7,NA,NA,CASSEAWVGNYEQYF,TGTGCCAGCAGTGAAGCCTGGGTGGGCAACTACGAGCAGTACTTC
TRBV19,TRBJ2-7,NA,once,CASKEAGDTYEQYF,TGTGCCAGTAAGGAGGCAGGAGACACCTACGAGCAGTACTTC
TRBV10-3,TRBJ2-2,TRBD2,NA,CAIRISGTNTGELFF,TGTGCCATCAGGATAAGCGGGACGAACACCGGGGAGCTGTTTTTT
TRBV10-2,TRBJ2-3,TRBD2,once,CASSPASGRFTDTQYF,TGCGCCAGCAGTCCCGCTAGCGGGAGGTTCACAGATACGCAGTATTTT
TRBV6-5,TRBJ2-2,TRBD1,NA,CASSDRGHTGELFF,TGTGCCAGCAGCGACAGGGGGCACACCGGGGAGCTGTTTTTT
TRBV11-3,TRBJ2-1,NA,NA,CASSFQSGGYNEQFF,TGTGCCAGCAGCTTTCAGTCTGGGGGGTACAATGAGCAGTTCTTC
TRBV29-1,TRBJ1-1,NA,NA,CSVVGEDTEAFF,TGCAGCGTTGTAGGGGAGGACACTGAAGCTTTCTTT
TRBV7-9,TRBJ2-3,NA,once,CASSLNGLDTQYF,TGTGCCAGCAGCTTAAACGGACTAGATACGCAGTATTTT
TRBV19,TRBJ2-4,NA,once,CASSSGGDIQYF,TGTGCCAGTAGTTCTGGAGGAGACATTCAGTACTTC
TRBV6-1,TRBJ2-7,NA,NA,CASSEDLGTPYEQYF,TGTGCCAGCAGTGAAGATCTAGGGACACCCTACGAGCAGTACTTC
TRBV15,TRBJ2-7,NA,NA,CATSRERMAEPYYEQYF,TGTGCCACCAGCAGGGAGAGAATGGCGGAGCCCTACTACGAGCAGTACTTC
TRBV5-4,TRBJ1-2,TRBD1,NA,CASSHLLPQGEVYGYTF,TGTGCCAGCAGCCACTTACTCCCGCAGGGGGAAGTCTATGGCTACACCTTC
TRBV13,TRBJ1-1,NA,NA,CASSLRGHLNTEAFF,TGTGCCAGCAGCCTCCGGGGACACTTGAACACTGAAGCTTTCTTT
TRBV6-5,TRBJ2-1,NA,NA,CASSYSTGEVYNEQFF,TGTGCCAGCAGTTACTCGACGGGGGAAGTATACAATGAGCAGTTCTTC